Each of the 21 T cell receptor beta chains below was sequenced from the same sample in a study of T cell responses to AZD1222 COVID-19 vaccine. The protocol was immunoSEQ multiplex PCR, while the TCRdb copy is restricted to in-frame clones and leaves out a portion. Among about 120,000 clones listed, about 85% were seen once. Sample: peripheral blood, taken 28 days after the second AZD1222 dose. The receptors were gathered from an adult who received the AZD1222 COVID-19 vaccine.

This clone came up once. The chain joins TRBV4-3 to TRBJ1-2; 10 nucleotides match TRBD1. This CDR3 has 13 amino acids. Germline V lookup: CDR1 LGHNA, CDR2 YSLEER. V lost 3 bases, J lost 7 bases, and 2 bases stayed unmatched. The chain's CDR3 is CASSHGTGVGYTF. The CDR3, as DNA: TGCGCCAGCAGCCACGGGACAGGGGTTGGCTACACCTTC.

The V gene is TRBV7-6, the J gene TRBJ2-7, with D possibly TRBD1 on 6 matching bases. Germline V lookup: CDR1 SGHVS, CDR2 FNYEAQ. With 1 base removed from V and 1 base from J, the gap between germline ends came to 17 bases. The CDR3 is 17 residues long. As DNA, the CDR3 is TGTGCCAGCAGCTTAGAAGTACCCGGGACAACTTCCTACGAGCAGTACTTC. It encodes CASSLEVPGTTSYEQYF. Filled out from reference TRBV7-6 and TRBJ2-7, the complete variable domain reads GAGVSQSPRYKVTKRGQDVALRCDPISGHVSLYWYRQALGQGPEFLTYFNYEAQQDKSGLPNDRFSAERPEGSISTLTIQRTEQRDSAMYRCASSLEVPGTTSYEQYFGPGTRLTVT.

The chain has TRBV14 and TRBJ2-2; D unresolved. Trimming stripped 4 bases from V and 8 bases from J, with 11 bases between. The CDR3 totals 13 residues. The germline CDR1 and CDR2 sequences are SGHDN and FVKESK. The CDR3 spells CASSLGPGGELFF. The CDR3 DNA reads TGTGCCAGCAGCCTCGGACCTGGGGGGGAGCTGTTTTTT.

The rearrangement uses TRBV3-1 (or the pseudogene TRBV3-2) and TRBJ2-2; 7 bases match TRBD1. Per the germline V gene, CDR1 is LGHDT and CDR2 is YNNKEL (reference sequence). With V trimmed by 4 bases and J by 0 bases, 5 bases remained unmatched. The CDR3 totals 16 residues. DNA of the CDR3: TGTGCCAGCAGCCCGGGGCAGGGGGCGAACACCGGGGAGCTGTTTTTT. This gives the protein CASSPGQGANTGELFF.

The V gene is TRBV9, the J gene TRBJ2-1, with no clear D. Per the germline V gene, CDR1 is SGDLS and CDR2 is YYNGEE. This CDR3 contains 15 residues. Trimming took 4 bases from V and 0 from J, leaving 11 bases between them. CDR3: CASSNSPDSYNEQFF. The CDR3 DNA is TGTGCCAGCAGCAATAGCCCCGACTCCTACAATGAGCAGTTCTTC.

This clone has just one count. V gene TRBV3-1 (or the pseudogene TRBV3-2) combines with J gene TRBJ1-4; D is unresolved. CDR3 length equals 14 residues. Trimming removed 7 bases from V and 7 bases from J, with 16 bases in between. Looked up from germline, CDR1 is LGHDT and CDR2 is YNNKEL (reference sequence). CDR3 sequence: CASTPGRSGEKLFF. The CDR3 DNA reads as TGTGCCAGCACGCCGGGCCGTTCGGGTGAAAAACTGTTTTTT.

The V and J genes are TRBV4-3 and TRBJ1-1, with 7 bases aligning to TRBD1. The CDR3 is made up of 13 amino acids. V shed 4 bases, J shed 7 bases, and the junction held 6 bases outside the gene matches. Germline CDR1 LGHNA, CDR2 YSLEER. CDR3 amino acids: CASSRERDSEAFF. CDR3 DNA sequence: TGCGCCAGCAGCCGAGAACGGGACAGTGAAGCTTTCTTT.

The V gene is TRBV4-1, the J gene TRBJ1-4, with D perhaps matching TRBD1 (5 bases). Germline V gene sequence: CDR1 MGHRA, CDR2 YSYEKL. The CDR3 length is 18 residues. Trimming left V 0 bases short and J 0 bases short, with 14 bases between. The CDR3 bases are TGCGCCAGCAGCCAAGATCGGGGGGGGAGGGCAACTAATGAAAAACTGTTTTTT. Translation gives CASSQDRGGRATNEKLFF.

The chain uses TRBV2 and TRBJ2-2; 7 bases align to TRBD2. After removal of 4 bases from V and 5 bases from J, the junction contained 1 base not matched to a gene. The V gene's germline CDR1 is SNHLY and CDR2 FYNNEI. The CDR3 sequence is 13 residues long. The CDR3 region is CASSGEGTGELFF. In DNA form, the CDR3 reads TGTGCCAGCAGTGGGGAGGGTACCGGGGAGCTGTTTTTT.

This clone was picked up one time. The chain recombines TRBV28 with TRBJ2-7; D gene uncertain. The germline V gene encodes CDR1 MDHEN and CDR2 SYDVKM. The CDR3 totals 13 residues. With 3 bases removed from V and 2 bases from J, the gap between germline ends came to 8 bases. CDR3 in amino acids: CASSFPATYEQYF. For the CDR3, the DNA is TGTGCCAGCAGTTTCCCTGCCACCTACGAGCAGTACTTC.

This sequence joins TRBV2 and TRBJ1-5; no reliable D call. Per the germline V gene, CDR1 is SNHLY and CDR2 is FYNNEI. The V and J ends lost 6 bases and 6 bases respectively, with 12 bases between them. This CDR3 contains 13 residues. Written as DNA, the CDR3 is TGTGCCAGCAGCCCGGATGTTGGTCAGCCCCAGCATTTT. Amino acid sequence: CASSPDVGQPQHF.

V gene TRBV19 combines with J gene TRBJ1-1, with 7 bases identical to TRBD1. Germline CDR1 LNHDA, CDR2 SQIVND (reference sequence). This CDR3 has 14 residues. Trimming took 4 bases from V and 11 from J; bases not matched to a gene: 13. In DNA form, the CDR3 reads TGTGCCAGTAGTAATGGAGGCAGGGGGGAGTGGGCTTTCTTT. This translates into CASSNGGRGEWAFF.

The chain has TRBV10-2 and TRBJ2-7; 8 nucleotides agree with TRBD1. The CDR3 runs to 16 residues. Germline V gene data show CDR1 as WSHSY and CDR2 as SAAADI. Unmatched junction bases numbered 4, after V lost 0 bases and J lost 0 bases. The CDR3 sequence: CASSESGQGASYEQYF. CDR3 nucleotide sequence: TGCGCCAGCAGTGAGTCGGGGCAGGGGGCCTCCTACGAGCAGTACTTC.

The gene calls are TRBV27 and TRBJ1-3; D not certain. There are 15 residues in the CDR3. V dropped 8 bases and J dropped 4 bases, with 18 bases sitting between them. The V gene's germline CDR1 is MNHEY and CDR2 SMNVEV (reference sequence). CDR3 bases: TGTGCCAGCCGGGCCGCTTTAACGAGGGGAAACACCATATATTTT. It encodes CASRAALTRGNTIYF.

J is TRBJ1-1 and V is TRBV28, with 7 bases matching TRBD1. Looked up from germline, CDR1 is MDHEN and CDR2 is SYDVKM. This CDR3 region has 13 residues. V shed 3 bases and J 4 bases; nucleotides not matched to a gene: 2. The CDR3 DNA reads as TGTGCCAGCAGTTTTCCAGGGGGCACTGAAGCTTTCTTT. Residues: CASSFPGGTEAFF.

This chain joins TRBV3-1 (or the pseudogene TRBV3-2) and TRBJ1-6; 8 nucleotides line up with TRBD1. V dropped 1 base and J dropped 7; count of bases not matched to a gene: 0. Germline CDR1 LGHDT, CDR2 YNNKEL (reference sequence). The CDR3 sequence is 14 residues long. The CDR3 DNA is TGTGCCAGCAGCCAAGGGACAGGGAATTCACCCCTCCACTTT. This gives the protein CASSQGTGNSPLHF.

This chain uses TRBV7-9 with TRBJ2-3; D may match TRBD1 or TRBD2 (5 bases each). The germline V gene has CDR1 SEHNR and CDR2 FQNEAQ (reference sequence). V dropped 3 bases and J dropped 4 bases, with 20 bases sitting between them. The CDR3 has 17 residues. The chain's CDR3 is CASSLGYRDPRSDTQYF. The CDR3 bases are TGTGCCAGCAGCTTGGGGTACCGGGACCCCCGGTCAGATACGCAGTATTTT.

The rearrangement links TRBV3-1 (or the pseudogene TRBV3-2) to TRBJ1-6; no reliable D call. Trimming took 4 bases from V and 6 from J, leaving 7 bases between them. CDR3 length equals 13 residues. CDR1 and CDR2 from the germline V gene are LGHDT and YNNKEL (reference sequence). This CDR3 reads CASSPRGNSPLHF. CDR3 DNA sequence: TGTGCCAGCAGCCCCAGAGGTAATTCACCCCTCCACTTT.

The chain carries TRBV5-8 and TRBJ1-6; D gene ambiguous. Germline V gene data show CDR1 as SGHTS and CDR2 as YDEGEE. The CDR3 runs 18 residues. V dropped 1 base and J dropped 0 bases, with 14 bases sitting between them. The CDR3 nucleotides are TGTGCCAGCAGCTTGAGAGGCGGCAGGAGCTCCTATAATTCACCCCTCCACTTT. Amino acid sequence: CASSLRGGRSSYNSPLHF.

The V call is TRBV7-2, the J call TRBJ1-2; possibly TRBD1 for D (5 bases). The V end was cut by 1 base, the J end by 7 bases, with 13 bases between. The germline V gene encodes CDR1 SGHTA and CDR2 FQGNSA. This CDR3 has 14 residues. As DNA, the CDR3 is TGTGCCAGCAGCTTAGAGGCAGGGACGAGTGGCTACACCTTC. Translated: CASSLEAGTSGYTF.

The chain has TRBV9 and TRBJ2-3, with D perhaps TRBD1 (6 bases). Germline lookup yields CDR1 SGDLS and CDR2 YYNGEE. V was shortened by 3 bases and J by 3 bases, with 11 bases between the two germline ends. There are 14 residues in the CDR3. The CDR3 region has the DNA TGTGCCAGCAGCGCTGGGGACAAAACAGATACGCAGTATTTT. Protein product: CASSAGDKTDTQYF.